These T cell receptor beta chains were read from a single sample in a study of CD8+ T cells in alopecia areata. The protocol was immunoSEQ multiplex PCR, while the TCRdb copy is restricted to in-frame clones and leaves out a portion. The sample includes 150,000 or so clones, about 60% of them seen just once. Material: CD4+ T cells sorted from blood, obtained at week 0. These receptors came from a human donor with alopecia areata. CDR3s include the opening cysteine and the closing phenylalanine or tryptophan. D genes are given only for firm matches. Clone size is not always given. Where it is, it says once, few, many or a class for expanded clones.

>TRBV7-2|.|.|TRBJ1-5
CASSGDRNQPQHF
TGTGCCAGCAGCGGTGACAGAAATCAGCCCCAGCATTTT
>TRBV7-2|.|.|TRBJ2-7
CASSTVRTYEQYF
TGTGCCAGCAGCACCGTACGAACCTACGAGCAGTACTTC
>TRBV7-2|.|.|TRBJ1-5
CASSFTDQPQHF
TGTGCCAGCAGCTTTACAGACCAGCCCCAGCATTTT
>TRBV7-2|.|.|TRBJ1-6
CASSLVRVSPLHF
TGTGCCAGCAGCTTAGTGCGGGTTTCACCCCTCCACTTT
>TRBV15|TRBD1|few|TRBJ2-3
CATGQGSTDTQYF
TGTGCCACCGGACAGGGAAGCACAGATACGCAGTATTTT
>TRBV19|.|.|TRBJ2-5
CASSIGSGETQYF
TGTGCCAGTAGTATAGGGTCGGGGGAGACCCAGTACTTC
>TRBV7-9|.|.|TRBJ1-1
CASTLENTEAFF
TGTGCCAGCACCCTAGAGAACACTGAAGCTTTCTTT
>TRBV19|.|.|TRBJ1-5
CASTLERQGQPQHF
TGTGCCAGTACCCTAGAGAGGCAAGGACAGCCCCAGCATTTT
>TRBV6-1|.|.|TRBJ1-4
CASSELGQGEKLFF
TGTGCCAGCAGTGAACTGGGACAAGGTGAAAAACTGTTTTTT
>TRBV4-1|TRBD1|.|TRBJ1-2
CASSQGGDRGRFGYTF
TGCGCCAGCAGCCAAGGTGGGGACAGGGGGCGGTTTGGCTACACCTTC
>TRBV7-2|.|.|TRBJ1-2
CASSLSGAEGYTF
TGTGCCAGCAGCTTATCCGGGGCAGAAGGCTACACCTTC
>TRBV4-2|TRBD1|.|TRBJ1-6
CASSQEWRQGLWDSPLHF
TGTGCCAGCAGCCAAGAGTGGAGACAGGGGCTTTGGGATTCACCCCTCCACTTT
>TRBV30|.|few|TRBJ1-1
CAWSYTGKNTEAFF
TGTGCCTGGAGTTACACCGGTAAGAACACTGAAGCTTTCTTT
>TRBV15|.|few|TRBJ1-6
CATSRDNSPLHF
TGTGCCACCAGCAGAGATAATTCACCCCTCCACTTT
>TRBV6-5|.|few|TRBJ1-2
CASSPANYGYTF
TGTGCCAGCAGCCCAGCAAACTATGGCTACACCTTC
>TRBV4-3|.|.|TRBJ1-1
CASSQGGQNTEAFF
TGCGCCAGCAGCCAAGGCGGCCAGAACACTGAAGCTTTCTTT
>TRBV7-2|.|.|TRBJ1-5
CASSLAGRVGQPQHF
TGTGCCAGCAGCTTAGCAGGGAGGGTCGGTCAGCCCCAGCATTTT
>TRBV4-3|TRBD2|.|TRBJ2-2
CASGRLAANTGELFF
TGCGCCAGCGGTAGACTAGCGGCAAACACCGGGGAGCTGTTTTTT
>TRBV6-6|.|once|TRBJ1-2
CASSDWNGYTF
TGTGCCAGCAGTGACTGGAATGGCTACACCTTC
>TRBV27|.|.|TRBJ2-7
CASSPYGGGSAYEQYF
TGTGCCAGCAGTCCCTATGGTGGTGGGTCGGCCTACGAGCAGTACTTC
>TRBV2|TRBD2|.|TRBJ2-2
CASSRTSGATGELFF
TGTGCCAGCAGCCGGACTAGCGGGGCCACCGGGGAGCTGTTTTTT
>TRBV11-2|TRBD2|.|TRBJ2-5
CASSSLAAQETQYF
TGTGCCAGCAGCTCACTAGCGGCTCAAGAGACCCAGTACTTC
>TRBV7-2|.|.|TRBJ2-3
CASSLDPSTDTQYF
TGTGCCAGCAGCTTAGATCCGTCCACAGATACGCAGTATTTT